This paragraph covers one T cell receptor beta chain sequence. The sample is drawn from a study of T cell changes during pregnancy in multiple sclerosis. This CDR3 has 12 amino acids. CDR1 and CDR2 (germline): LNHDA, SQIVND (reference sequence). Trimming removed 11 bases from V and 4 bases from J, with 12 bases in between. Sequencing was performed with immunoSEQ multiplex PCR; in TCRdb, only in-frame clones are kept and a portion is missing. The table records around 88,000 clones, approximately 92% of them present only once. The sequence was obtained from a female donor with multiple sclerosis, enrolled in a pregnancy study. The material was peripheral blood, obtained in the first trimester of pregnancy. The V and J genes are TRBV19 and TRBJ2-1, with D possibly TRBD2 on 5 matching bases. Here the CDR3 DNA reads TGTGCCTCACTCTCGGGGTACAATGAGCAGTTCTTC. Protein sequence: CASLSGYNEQFF.